Presented here are 6 T cell receptor beta chains from one specimen sequenced in a study of beta chain features in type 1 diabetes. What was sequenced were expressed TCRB transcripts, since all of the isolated RNA had been reverse transcribed. Generated by immunoSEQ multiplex PCR, the TCRdb table keeps only in-frame clones and is missing some. The table records 600,000 to 650,000 clones, around 15% of them present only once. The specimen was naive CD4+ T cells from blood. Receptors originate from a man younger than 30 in good health.

The gene calls are TRBV5-4 and TRBJ2-7; D gene ambiguous. This CDR3 region has 14 residues. V shed 1 base and J shed 0 bases, with 8 bases lying between them. CDR1 and CDR2 (germline): SGHNT, YYREEE (reference sequence). CDR3 coding DNA: TGTGCCAGCAGCTTGCAGGACGTCTCCTACGAGCAGTACTTC. Translation gives CASSLQDVSYEQYF.

The rearrangement joins TRBV7-2 to TRBJ2-5, with 10 positions matching TRBD2. TRBJ2-7 matches the DNA end more closely, so the J call is doubtful. Germline lookup yields CDR1 SGHTA and CDR2 FQGNSA. This CDR3 region has 15 residues. The CDR3 here is CASSPLSGGADEQYF. For the CDR3, the DNA is TGTGCCAGCAGCCCCCTGAGCGGGGGGGCGGACGAGCAGTACTTC.

This chain connects TRBV18 to TRBJ1-1; the match to TRBD1 covers 12 bases. There are 16 residues in the CDR3. V gave up 3 bases and J gave up 1 base; unmatched junction bases: 3. CDR1 is KGHSH and CDR2 is LQKENI in the germline V gene. CDR3 in DNA: TGTGCCAGCTCACCGGGACAGGGGGCAGGGAACACTGAAGCTTTCTTT. Protein product: CASSPGQGAGNTEAFF.

This rearrangement joins TRBV4-3 to TRBJ2-1, with 8 positions matching TRBD1. After removal of 0 bases from V and 8 bases from J, the junction contained 9 bases not matched to a gene. The length of the CDR3 is 16 residues. The germline CDR1 and CDR2 sequences are LGHNA and YSLEER. The chain's CDR3 is CASSQERDRGRHEQFF. The CDR3 bases are TGCGCCAGCAGCCAAGAGCGAGACAGGGGACGGCATGAGCAGTTCTTC.

The chain employs TRBV7-9 and TRBJ1-3; D perhaps matches TRBD1 (5 bases). V shed 5 bases and J shed 1 base, with 18 bases lying between them. The CDR3 contains 17 residues. Germline CDR1 reads SEHNR; CDR2 reads FQNEAQ (reference sequence). CDR3 sequence (DNA): TGTGCCAGCAGCCCCTCCGGGGGGGGAGCTTCTGGAAACACCATATATTTT. Residues: CASSPSGGGASGNTIYF.

The chain uses TRBV7-2 and TRBJ1-1; D is perhaps TRBD1 (5 bases). The CDR3 runs 14 residues. V was trimmed by 6 bases and J by 4 bases, leaving 15 bases between them. Germline CDR1 reads SGHTA; CDR2 reads FQGNSA. The CDR3: CASRVGVWGTEAFF. The CDR3 bases are TGTGCCAGCAGAGTGGGGGTTTGGGGCACTGAAGCTTTCTTT.